These 11 T cell receptor beta chains originate from one sample sequenced in a study of blood T cell repertoires in COVID-19. Here immunoSEQ multiplex PCR was the method, and the copy in TCRdb shows in-frame clones only, minus some. The sample yields 55,000 to 70,000 clones, around nine tenths seen once. The specimen was peripheral blood. Every receptor here comes from a woman aged 45-65 years with active or convalescent COVID-19.

The chain's CDR3 is CSGGLADEQYF. Written as DNA, the CDR3 is TGCAGTGGGGGACTAGCAGACGAGCAGTACTTC. V and J are TRBV20-1 and TRBJ2-7; 9 nucleotides align to TRBD2. V was clipped by 7 bases and J by 5 bases; unmatched bases: 3. There are 11 residues in the CDR3. Germline V CDR1 and CDR2: DFQATT, SNEGSKA (reference sequence).

V is TRBV19 and J is TRBJ1-1; 7 bases agree with TRBD1. Germline CDR1 LNHDA, CDR2 SQIVND (reference sequence). V shed 4 bases and J 2 bases; nucleotides not matched to a gene: 4. There are 14 residues in the CDR3. This CDR3 reads CASSKEGANTEAFF. Written as DNA, the CDR3 is TGTGCCAGTAGTAAAGAGGGGGCAAACACTGAAGCTTTCTTT.

The genes are TRBV27 and TRBJ1-3; 7 bases map to TRBD1. This CDR3 comprises 15 residues. CDR1 is MNHEY, CDR2 SMNVEV, per germline (reference sequence). Unmatched junction bases numbered 9, after V lost 8 bases and J lost 2 bases. CDR3 sequence reads: CASGATGMPGNTIYF. The CDR3 nucleotides are TGTGCCAGCGGCGCGACAGGGATGCCTGGAAACACCATATATTTT.

V is TRBV29-1 and J is TRBJ1-1; no clear D. The CDR3 loop spans 12 amino acids. V was clipped by 3 bases and J by 6 bases, with 11 bases between them. Germline CDR1 SQVTM, CDR2 ANQGSEA. CDR3 residues: CSVDRESAEAFF. The CDR3 region has the DNA TGCAGCGTTGATAGGGAGTCGGCTGAAGCTTTCTTT. The complete variable domain, with remaining parts taken from reference TRBV29-1 and TRBJ1-1, reads SAVISQKPSRDICQRGTSLTIQCQVDSQVTMMFWYRQQPGQSLTLIATANQGSEATYESGFVIDKFPISRPNLTFSTLTVSNMSPEDSSIYLCSVDRESAEAFFGQGTRLTVV.

The chain is built from TRBV19 and TRBJ2-1; 9 nucleotides align to TRBD1. The CDR3 covers 15 residues. J lost 7 bases, V lost 5 bases, and 9 bases had no gene match. In germline, CDR1 is LNHDA, CDR2 SQIVND (reference sequence). CDR3 protein: CASSFETGGANEQFF. The CDR3 nucleotides read TGTGCCAGTAGTTTCGAGACAGGGGGAGCGAATGAGCAGTTCTTC.

V and J are TRBV7-2 and TRBJ1-6; unclear D gene. V was trimmed by 5 bases and J by 10 bases, leaving 21 bases between them. The length of the CDR3 is 16 residues. Germline V gene lookup returns CDR1 SGHTA and CDR2 FQGNSA. The DNA for the CDR3 is TGTGCCAGCAGCCGTCCTCTAGTCATGTCGTACTCACCCCTCCACTTT. Its translation is CASSRPLVMSYSPLHF. Based on the CDR3 plus reference TRBV7-2 and TRBJ1-6, the full variable domain is GAGVSQSPSNKVTEKGKDVELRCDPISGHTALYWYRQSLGQGLEFLIYFQGNSAPDKSGLPSDRFSAERTGGSVSTLTIQRTQQEDSAVYLCASSRPLVMSYSPLHFGNGTRLTVT.

This sequence joins TRBV28 and TRBJ1-2; 7 bases line up with TRBD1. CDR3 size: 15 residues. J gave up 2 bases and V 4 bases, and 7 bases lay outside the gene matches. CDR1 MDHEN and CDR2 SYDVKM come from the germline V gene. DNA for the CDR3: TGTGCCAGCAGTTACCCGGGACAGAGCAACTATGGCTACACCTTC. As protein: CASSYPGQSNYGYTF.

CDR3 sequence reads: CASSSDRAGDNEQFF. In nucleotides, the CDR3 is TGTGCCAGCAGTTCGGACAGGGCGGGAGACAATGAGCAGTTCTTC. The chain uses TRBV6-5 and TRBJ2-1, with D tentatively TRBD1 (8 bases). Germline V gives CDR1 MNHEY, CDR2 SVGAGI. Trimming shortened V by 4 bases and J by 5 bases, and 15 bases separated the two germline ends. There are 15 residues in the CDR3.

The chain is built from TRBV18 and TRBJ2-1, with D perhaps TRBD2 (6 bases). CDR3 length: 16 residues. Germline assignment: CDR1 KGHSH and CDR2 LQKENI. Trimming left V 3 bases short and J 6 bases short, with 18 bases between. The CDR3 coding sequence is TGTGCCAGCTCACCTGAACTAGCTTCCGTCTTCAATGAGCAGTTCTTC. This codes for CASSPELASVFNEQFF.

The CDR3 is CASSPTDRYQETQYF. The CDR3 DNA reads TGTGCCAGCAGCCCCACGGACAGGTACCAAGAGACCCAGTACTTC. The rearrangement uses TRBV6-5 and TRBJ2-5, with 7 bases that match TRBD1. The CDR3 runs 15 residues. Germline loops: CDR1 MNHEY, CDR2 SVGAGI. Trimming cost V 6 bases and J 0 bases; bases outside gene matches: 7.

This clone was seen just once. The CDR3 nucleotides are TGTGCCAGCAGTTACTCGCGACTCTACGAGCAGTACTTC. Protein: CASSYSRLYEQYF. V gene TRBV6-5 combines with J gene TRBJ2-7; D remains unclear. CDR1 MNHEY and CDR2 SVGAGI come from the germline V gene. This CDR3 has 13 amino acids. V lost 0 bases, J lost 3 bases, and 6 bases lay in between.